These 10 T cell receptor beta chains originate from one sample sequenced in a study of shared clonotypes between healthy human individuals. Libraries were prepared by immunoSEQ multiplex PCR; TCRdb keeps only in-frame clonotypes and omits some of them. The repertoire has some 2 million clones, 85% to 95% of them found once; the top ten carry 0.1% to 0.15%. The specimen was naive CD4+ T cells sorted from blood. Subset here: CD45RA+ positively selected. The receptors derive from a man between 18 and 29 years old in good health.

This rearrangement joins TRBV5-1 to TRBJ2-3; D ambiguous. The CDR3 runs 15 residues. Looked up from germline, CDR1 is SGHRS and CDR2 is YFSETQ. V was cut by 4 bases and J by 1 base, with 13 bases left in between. The CDR3 is CASSPETPRTDTQYF. Written as DNA, the CDR3 is TGCGCCAGCAGCCCCGAGACGCCCCGCACAGATACGCAGTATTTT.

V and J are TRBV2 and TRBJ2-7; D perhaps matches TRBD1 (6 bases). The V and J ends lost 6 bases and 6 bases respectively, with 15 bases between them. Germline CDR1 and CDR2: SNHLY and FYNNEI. This CDR3 has 13 residues. CDR3 region: CASSPAGAFEQYF. CDR3 DNA: TGTGCCAGCAGCCCAGCAGGGGCTTTCGAGCAGTACTTC. The variable domain in full, with the rest retrieved from reference TRBV2 and TRBJ2-7, is EPEVTQTPSHQVTQMGQEVILRCVPISNHLYFYWYRQILGQKVEFLVSFYNNEISEKSEIFDDQFSVERPDGSNFTLKIRSTKLEDSAMYFCASSPAGAFEQYFGPGTRLTVT.

This clone has only one observation. At one boundary the junction diverges from the germline segment, which might be a read error. The sample carries other DNA sequences with the same CDR3. The CDR3 reads CASSSAGGETQYF. In nucleotides, the CDR3 is TGTGCTAGCAGCTCAGCTGGGGGCGAGACCCAGTACTTC. The chain carries TRBV7-7 and TRBJ2-5; D possibly corresponds to TRBD1 (6 bases). Germline V gene data show CDR1 as SSHAT and CDR2 as FNYEAQ (reference sequence). The CDR3 consists of 13 residues.

The J gene is TRBJ1-6, the V gene TRBV7-8; D is possibly TRBD1 (5 bases). The V gene lost 5 bases and the J gene lost 10 bases, with 15 bases spanning the gap. Per germline, CDR1 SGHVS and CDR2 FQNEAQ. This CDR3 is 14 amino acids long. CDR3 DNA sequence: TGTGCCAGCAGCCGCCCGGGGGAAGGGTCACCCCTCCACTTT. Translation: CASSRPGEGSPLHF.

The chain links TRBV10-3 to TRBJ2-3; 14 positions agree with TRBD2. The junction had 10 bases not matched to a gene; V was cut back by 11 bases and J by 3 bases. The CDR3 spans 16 residues. Germline V gives CDR1 ENHRY, CDR2 SYGVKD. The CDR3 DNA sequence: TGTGCCTCCTCGGGACTAGCGGGAGACCTGACAGATACGCAGTATTTT. Encoded protein: CASSGLAGDLTDTQYF.

The rearrangement joins TRBV7-8 to TRBJ2-5; 8 nucleotides line up with TRBD2. J gave up 2 bases and V 1 base, and 9 bases lay outside the gene matches. CDR3 length: 17 amino acids. CDR1 is SGHVS, CDR2 FQNEAQ, per germline. The CDR3 nucleotides are TGTGCCAGCAGCTTAGGCACTAGCGGCACAATACAAGAGACCCAGTACTTC. Protein: CASSLGTSGTIQETQYF.

The chain joins TRBV19 to TRBJ1-6; TRBD1 might be the D (5 bases). V was cut by 6 bases and J by 7 bases, with 16 bases left in between. The CDR3 is 15 residues long. Germline assignment: CDR1 LNHDA and CDR2 SQIVND (reference sequence). The CDR3 protein is CASRRTGTANSPLHF. The CDR3 DNA reads TGTGCCAGTAGGAGAACCGGGACGGCGAATTCACCCCTCCACTTT.

J is TRBJ1-5 and V is TRBV6-5; 9 positions agree with TRBD1. The germline CDR1 and CDR2 sequences are MNHEY and SVGAGI. This CDR3 has 14 amino acids. Trimming removed 8 bases from V and 4 bases from J; junction bases left unmatched: 6. CDR3 region: CASRRTGENQPQHF. DNA for the CDR3: TGTGCCAGCCGTCGGACAGGGGAAAATCAGCCCCAGCATTTT.

Remarks on this clone: The same CDR3 is also encoded by other DNA sequences in this sample. The genes are TRBV2 and TRBJ2-3; no clear D gene. Germline CDR1 and CDR2: SNHLY and FYNNEI. The CDR3 is made up of 14 amino acids. The V end lost 2 bases, the J end lost 0 bases, and 6 bases lay between the germline ends. CDR3 nucleotide sequence: TGTGCCAGCAGTGAATCGAGGAGCACAGATACGCAGTATTTT. Its protein is CASSESRSTDTQYF.

The chain joins TRBV11-2 to TRBJ2-7; no reliable D call. In germline, CDR1 is SGHAT, CDR2 FQNNGV. The CDR3 covers 14 residues. Trimming left V 0 bases short and J 4 bases short, with 10 bases between. CDR3 protein: CASSLDLVRYEQYF. In DNA form, the CDR3 reads TGTGCCAGCAGCTTAGACCTCGTCCGTTACGAGCAGTACTTC. Full variable domain (rest looked up from reference TRBV11-2 and TRBJ2-7): EAGVAQSPRYKIIEKRQSVAFWCNPISGHATLYWYQQILGQGPKLLIQFQNNGVVDDSQLPKDRFSAERLKGVDSTLKIQPAKLEDSAVYLCASSLDLVRYEQYFGPGTRLTVT.